This T cell receptor beta chain was profiled in a study of blood T cell repertoires in COVID-19. Study summary: The cDNA or gDNA used as material had been derived from T cells, B-cell-depleted T cells, or PBMCs.

Repertoires were generated with immunoSEQ multiplex PCR, while TCRdb's copy carries only in-frame clones and drops some. The sample consists of fewer than 70,000 clones, 78% of them appearing once. V was pared by 3 bases and J by 3 bases, with 11 bases of the junction left unmatched. This CDR3 spans 16 amino acids. CDR1 and CDR2 (germline): SGHDT, YYEEEE. The sequencing sample was made of peripheral blood. The gene calls are TRBV5-6 and TRBJ2-7, with 8 bases fitting TRBD1. This clonotype was obtained from a human donor in a cohort sampled during active COVID-19. CDR3 coding DNA: TGTGCCAGCAGCTACGGACAGGGCCTGGGAGTCTACGAGCAGTACTTC. Amino acids: CASSYGQGLGVYEQYF.